The 21 T cell receptor beta chains listed next were all sequenced from one sample in a study of CD8 T cells in Susac syndrome (dated by TCRdb to the late 2010s). Library generation was performed with the immunoSEQ multiplex PCR assay. RNA was extracted using the RNeasy kit, and roughly 0.5 to 1 microgram was reverse transcribed with random hexamers. TCRdb reprocessed the public reads (quality trimming at Q25 with fastp, clone calling with MiXCR) and kept in-frame beta chains. Under each unique CDR3 protein, matching rows form one entry showing the most common genes and DNA. Present in this sample are about 140,000 distinct CDR3 sequences, 85% to 95% of which were seen just once. Approximately 0.3% of the sample is taken by the ten largest. The sequencing sample was made of CD8+ T cells from PBMCs. All receptors come from a human donor in good health.

This chain connects TRBV24-1 to TRBJ2-5; TRBD1 aligns across 9 bases. This CDR3 region has 18 residues. Germline assignment: CDR1 KGHDR and CDR2 SFDVKD. V shed 0 bases, J shed 4 bases, and the junction held 11 bases outside the gene matches. The CDR3 DNA sequence: TGTGCCACCAGTGATTTGACTTGGGCCGGACAGGGGAGAGAGACCCAGTACTTC. The encoded protein is CATSDLTWAGQGRETQYF.

A single count supports this clonotype. The chain combines TRBV25-1 with TRBJ1-2; D call uncertain. The CDR3 consists of 14 residues. V was cut by 6 bases and J by 1 base, with 12 bases left in between. Germline V gives CDR1 MGHDK, CDR2 SYGVNS. The CDR3 reads CASSLRGSNYGYTF. In nucleotides, the CDR3 is TGTGCCAGCAGCCTACGGGGTAGTAACTATGGCTACACCTTC.

This chain joins TRBV19 and TRBJ2-4; D is ambiguous. Trimming took 3 bases from V and 7 from J, leaving 10 bases between them. Germline loops: CDR1 LNHDA, CDR2 SQIVND (reference sequence). The CDR3 extends over 13 amino acids. The CDR3 DNA follows: TGTGCCAGTAGTATTGGGGATATCAACATTCAGTACTTC. Protein product: CASSIGDINIQYF. The whole variable domain, remainder taken from reference TRBV19 and TRBJ2-4, is DGGITQSPKYLFRKEGQNVTLSCEQNLNHDAMYWYRQDPGQGLRLIYYSQIVNDFQKGDIAEGYSVSREKKESFPLTVTSAQKNPTAFYLCASSIGDINIQYFGAGTRLSVL.

This chain links TRBV19 with TRBJ2-3; the D gene is possibly TRBD1 (6 bases). The germline CDR1 and CDR2 sequences are LNHDA and SQIVND (reference sequence). V lost 3 bases to trimming and J lost 4 bases, with 8 bases between them. The CDR3 is 13 amino acids. CDR3 loop: CASSIWGPDTQYF. In DNA form, the CDR3 reads TGTGCCAGTAGTATTTGGGGGCCAGATACGCAGTATTTT.

The J gene is TRBJ2-1, the V gene TRBV7-6, with 8 bases fitting TRBD1. Germline values: CDR1 SGHVS, CDR2 FNYEAQ. With 8 bases clipped from V and 7 bases from J, the junction kept 4 bases outside the gene matches. The CDR3 totals 12 residues. The CDR3 is CASQGQANEQFF. CDR3 bases: TGTGCCAGCCAGGGACAGGCAAATGAGCAGTTCTTC.

The genes are TRBV7-9 and TRBJ1-5; D ambiguous. Trimming removed 10 bases from V and 7 bases from J, with 14 bases in between. Germline V gives CDR1 SEHNR, CDR2 FQNEAQ (reference sequence). The CDR3 is 12 residues long. CDR3 DNA: TGTGCCACAAGGAGGAGGCGGCAGCCCCAGCATTTT. It encodes CATRRRRQPQHF.

This clonotype was picked up one time. The V call is TRBV6-2 or TRBV6-3, the J call TRBJ2-4; D gene unclear. The ends were cut back, 3 bases at V and 0 bases at J, with 12 bases in the middle. Germline CDR1 is MNHEY and CDR2 is SVGEGT. The CDR3 is made up of 16 amino acids. The CDR3 protein is CASSYSTPGAKNIQYF. DNA of the CDR3: TGTGCCAGCAGTTATTCGACCCCCGGAGCCAAAAACATTCAGTACTTC.

This chain uses TRBV20-1 with TRBJ2-7; D is possibly TRBD2 (6 bases). V dropped 5 bases and J dropped 5 bases, with 16 bases sitting between them. The CDR3 spans 13 residues. Per the germline V gene, CDR1 is DFQATT and CDR2 is SNEGSKA (reference sequence). DNA for the CDR3: TGCAGTGCTCCGTGGACCGGGGGTCACGAGCAGTACTTC. It codes for CSAPWTGGHEQYF.

CDR3 loop: CSATLLADYNEQFF. CDR3 nucleotides: TGCAGTGCTACCCTCCTAGCGGATTACAATGAGCAGTTCTTC. The genes are TRBV20-1 and TRBJ2-1, with 7 bases aligning to TRBD2. Looked up from germline, CDR1 is DFQATT and CDR2 is SNEGSKA (reference sequence). J was trimmed by 4 bases and V by 4 bases; bases with no gene match: 7. CDR3 length: 14 residues.

CDR3 protein: CACWTSGHEQYF. Here the CDR3 DNA reads TGTGCCTGCTGGACTAGCGGCCACGAGCAGTACTTC. V gene TRBV30 combines with J gene TRBJ2-7; 10 nucleotides align to TRBD2. The CDR3 loop spans 12 amino acids. V was pared by 6 bases and J by 5 bases, with 4 bases of the junction left unmatched. Germline-derived CDR1 and CDR2 are GTSNPN and SVGIG (reference sequence).

For the CDR3, the DNA is TGCAGTGCTGACCCCACGGGGGAGTGGGAGACCCAGTACTTC. Its protein is CSADPTGEWETQYF. The chain has TRBV20-1 and TRBJ2-5; possibly TRBD2 for D (6 bases). V was pared by 5 bases and J by 5 bases, with 18 bases between. CDR3 length: 14 residues. CDR1 and CDR2 from the germline V gene are DFQATT and SNEGSKA (reference sequence).

This chain uses TRBV20-1 with TRBJ2-5; unclear D gene. V was trimmed by 5 bases and J by 2 bases, leaving 3 bases between them. The V gene's germline CDR1 is DFQATT and CDR2 SNEGSKA (reference sequence). The CDR3 has 10 residues. CDR3 amino acids: CSASQETQYF. CDR3 nucleotide sequence: TGCAGTGCTTCACAAGAGACCCAGTACTTC.

The chain joins TRBV4-1 to TRBJ2-1, with 9 bases that match TRBD1. There are 16 residues in the CDR3. The V gene end was trimmed by 3 bases and the J gene end by 9 bases; junction bases not matched to a gene: 12. The germline CDR1 and CDR2 sequences are MGHRA and YSYEKL. This CDR3 is CASSHVTGTGNVEQFF. In DNA, the CDR3 is TGCGCCAGCAGCCACGTAACCGGGACAGGGAATGTTGAGCAGTTCTTC.

The rearrangement joins TRBV6-1 to TRBJ1-5; TRBD1 might be the D (6 bases). Trimming left V 7 bases short and J 4 bases short, with 29 bases between. From germline, CDR1 is MNHNS and CDR2 SASEGT. This CDR3 is 19 amino acids long. This CDR3 reads CASTFTPDRLRGANQPQHF. The CDR3 nucleotides read TGTGCCAGCACCTTTACTCCAGACAGGCTGCGCGGGGCTAATCAGCCCCAGCATTTT.

This sequence joins TRBV13 and TRBJ2-4; 9 nucleotides agree with TRBD2. V shed 4 bases, J shed 8 bases, and the junction held 6 bases outside the gene matches. CDR1 PRHDT and CDR2 FYEKMQ come from the germline V gene (reference sequence). The CDR3 runs to 14 residues. In DNA form, the CDR3 reads TGTGCCAGCAGCTCGGGCGGGAGGGCGGACATTCAGTACTTC. This encodes CASSSGGRADIQYF.

The V and J genes are TRBV29-1 and TRBJ2-7; the D gene is possibly TRBD2 (6 bases). Germline CDR1 is SQVTM and CDR2 is ANQGSEA. CDR3 length equals 13 residues. V was pared by 4 bases and J by 3 bases, with 13 bases between. The CDR3 reads CSVGRRENYEQYF. The DNA for the CDR3 is TGCAGCGTTGGACGCCGGGAGAACTACGAGCAGTACTTC.

This clonotype has only one observation. The chain couples TRBV2 to TRBJ2-1; D is possibly TRBD2 (5 bases). V was trimmed by 10 bases and J by 5 bases, leaving 15 bases between them. The germline V gene encodes CDR1 SNHLY and CDR2 FYNNEI. The length of the CDR3 is 13 residues. In DNA form, the CDR3 reads TGTGCCACCGACTACATACAAAACAATGAGCAGTTCTTC. Residues: CATDYIQNNEQFF.

The genes are TRBV24-1 and TRBJ2-3; D remains unclear. Germline V CDR1 and CDR2: KGHDR, SFDVKD. V lost 5 bases and J lost 6, with 17 bases in between. This CDR3 contains 15 residues. The CDR3 region has the DNA TGTGCCACCAGTGGGGTCGGCAGGCATTGGGATACGCAGTATTTT. It specifies CATSGVGRHWDTQYF.

The V gene is TRBV27, the J gene TRBJ2-2; D remains unclear. CDR1 and CDR2 (germline): MNHEY, SMNVEV (reference sequence). Trimming shortened V by 1 base and J by 6 bases, and 6 bases separated the two germline ends. CDR3 size: 13 residues. CDR3 region: CASSLFGSGELFF. The CDR3 DNA sequence: TGTGCCAGCAGTTTATTTGGGTCCGGGGAGCTGTTTTTT.

The chain links TRBV27 to TRBJ2-7; 10 nucleotides match TRBD2. Germline V gene sequence: CDR1 MNHEY, CDR2 SMNVEV (reference sequence). This CDR3 is 14 amino acids long. Trimming at V came to 6 bases and at J to 3 bases, leaving 5 bases not matched to a gene. The CDR3 nucleotides are TGTGCCAGCAGCTCCGGGACTAGCGTCTACGAGCAGTACTTC. As protein: CASSSGTSVYEQYF.

This sequence joins TRBV20-1 and TRBJ2-1, with 7 positions matching TRBD1. V lost 3 bases to trimming and J lost 7 bases; unmatched junction nucleotides: 12. Germline CDR1 DFQATT, CDR2 SNEGSKA (reference sequence). The CDR3 sequence is 15 residues long. Written as DNA, the CDR3 is TGCAGTGCTAGTCCCCCGACAGGGTTGAGGAATGAGCAGTTCTTC. This sequence encodes CSASPPTGLRNEQFF.